The 8 T cell receptor beta chains below all came from one sample that was sequenced in a study of beta chain features in type 1 diabetes. Study-level findings and limits: Shorter TCRB CDR3s, moderately but significantly so, marked every one of the four CD4+ subsets in Type 1 diabetes patients.

Antigens of these TCRs are unknown. What was sequenced were expressed TCRB transcripts, since all of the isolated RNA had been reverse transcribed. The repertoire was sequenced with immunoSEQ multiplex PCR; TCRdb's copy has only in-frame clones and lacks some. The top ten hold 2.6% of the sample, which has 120,000 or so clones, around 16% seen once. Sequenced: central memory CD4+ T cells from blood. These TCRs come from a young man with type 1 diabetes.

The count of this clone is one. This chain connects TRBV30 to TRBJ2-5; 8 bases match TRBD2. Germline CDR1 GTSNPN, CDR2 SVGIG (reference sequence). V was pared by 0 bases and J by 5 bases, with 5 bases of the junction left unmatched. The CDR3 has 14 amino acids. This CDR3 is CAWSVVSGAETQYF. In DNA, the CDR3 is TGTGCCTGGAGTGTAGTTAGCGGGGCTGAGACCCAGTACTTC.

V usage is TRBV19 and J usage is TRBJ1-1, with TRBD1 as a possible D gene (5 bases). CDR1 LNHDA and CDR2 SQIVND come from the germline V gene (reference sequence). V was trimmed by 0 bases and J by 3 bases, leaving 5 bases between them. The CDR3 runs to 13 residues. The CDR3 DNA is TGTGCCAGTAGTATAGAGGGGGACACTGAAGCTTTCTTT. As protein: CASSIEGDTEAFF.

The V and J genes are TRBV28 and TRBJ2-1; D is unclear. V lost 1 base and J 5 bases, leaving 3 bases between the germline ends. Germline V CDR1 and CDR2: MDHEN, SYDVKM. This CDR3 has 12 amino acids. CDR3 amino acids: CASSLLNNEQFF. The CDR3 coding sequence is TGTGCCAGCAGTTTATTGAACAATGAGCAGTTCTTC.

The rearrangement uses TRBV7-8 and TRBJ2-1, with 12 bases aligning to TRBD2. The CDR3 spans 20 residues. V lost 3 bases and J lost 0; bases outside the gene matches: 12. The V gene's germline CDR1 is SGHVS and CDR2 FQNEAQ. The CDR3 reads CASSFYTGTSGSSSYNEQFF. CDR3 nucleotide sequence: TGTGCCAGCAGCTTCTATACCGGGACTAGCGGGTCGAGCTCCTACAATGAGCAGTTCTTC.

V is TRBV27 and J is TRBJ1-2; D may be TRBD1 (6 bases). Trimming shortened V by 2 bases and J by 4 bases, and 11 bases separated the two germline ends. In germline, CDR1 is MNHEY, CDR2 SMNVEV (reference sequence). The CDR3 runs to 14 residues. The DNA for the CDR3 is TGTGCCAGCAGTTTACAGGGGTGGGGCTATGGCTACACCTTC. Its translation is CASSLQGWGYGYTF.

J is TRBJ2-1 and V is TRBV27; possible D gene TRBD2, 6 bases. The germline V gene has CDR1 MNHEY and CDR2 SMNVEV (reference sequence). CDR3 length equals 16 residues. The V and J ends lost 4 bases and 7 bases respectively, with 20 bases between them. DNA for the CDR3: TGTGCCAGCAGTTCCCCTCGGGGGTTAATAGGGAATGAGCAGTTCTTC. This translates into CASSSPRGLIGNEQFF.

This clone was observed a few times. This chain uses TRBV25-1 with TRBJ2-1, with 12 bases lining up with TRBD2. From germline, CDR1 is MGHDK and CDR2 SYGVNS. The ends lost 3 bases at V and 9 bases at J; junction bases unmatched: 6. This CDR3 comprises 15 residues. CDR3: CASSDLTSGRIEQFF. DNA for the CDR3: TGTGCCAGCAGTGATCTGACTAGCGGGAGAATTGAGCAGTTCTTC.

This clone came up a few times. CDR3 nucleotide sequence: TGTGCCTGGAGCTCCGGGACTAGCGCTTACAATGAGCAGTTCTTC. It specifies CAWSSGTSAYNEQFF. The chain is built from TRBV30 and TRBJ2-1, with TRBD2 matching over 10 bases. V shed 3 bases, J shed 4 bases, and the junction held 6 bases outside the gene matches. Germline lookup yields CDR1 GTSNPN and CDR2 SVGIG (reference sequence). The CDR3 length is 15 residues.